Each of the 21 T cell receptor beta chains below was sequenced from the same sample in a study of blood T cell repertoires in COVID-19. The method was immunoSEQ multiplex PCR; TCRdb's version includes in-frame clones alone and lacks a portion of them. The repertoire holds 340,000 or so clones, 65% to 90% seen once, with 4% to 5.5% in the top ten. Sequencing input: PBMCs or T cells enriched from blood (not recorded which). These receptor sequences come from a middle-aged woman with acute COVID-19.

This clone occurred a few times. The gene calls are TRBV4-2 and TRBJ2-7, with 11 bases aligning to TRBD2. The CDR3 consists of 16 residues. The V gene end was trimmed by 0 bases and the J gene end by 6 bases; junction bases not matched to a gene: 7. CDR1 and CDR2 (germline): LGHNA, YNFKEQ. The CDR3 protein is CASSQDLASGRREQYF. CDR3 DNA sequence: TGTGCCAGCAGCCAAGATCTGGCTAGCGGGAGGCGCGAGCAGTACTTC.

The chain joins TRBV7-9 to TRBJ2-3, with 8 positions matching TRBD2. CDR3 length: 15 amino acids. V dropped 4 bases and J dropped 0; count of bases not matched to a gene: 3. Germline V gene sequence: CDR1 SEHNR, CDR2 FQNEAQ (reference sequence). This CDR3 reads CASSSLAGSTDTQYF. CDR3 nucleotides: TGTGCCAGCAGCTCGTTAGCGGGGAGCACAGATACGCAGTATTTT.

This clone was seen once. This chain joins TRBV10-3 and TRBJ1-2; maybe TRBD1 (6 bases). V lost 2 bases to trimming and J lost 7 bases, with 11 bases between them. The CDR3 loop spans 13 amino acids. Germline values: CDR1 ENHRY, CDR2 SYGVKD. The CDR3 loop reads CAISEDRRGGYTF. The CDR3 region has the DNA TGTGCCATCAGTGAGGACAGGCGTGGTGGCTACACCTTC.

The chain recombines TRBV4-3 with TRBJ1-1; no definite D call. Germline V gene sequence: CDR1 LGHNA, CDR2 YSLEER. The CDR3 has 15 residues. V gave up 0 bases and J gave up 10 bases, with 18 bases separating them. The CDR3: CASSQEEGSPVGAFF. CDR3 DNA: TGCGCCAGCAGCCAAGAAGAGGGTTCCCCCGTTGGAGCTTTCTTT.

The chain combines TRBV12-3 or TRBV12-4 with TRBJ1-3, with unresolved D. The CDR3 totals 12 residues. V lost 7 bases, J lost 13 bases, and 17 bases lay in between. The CDR3 nucleotides are TGTGCCAGCACCTCCCACAGCCACATTATATATTTT. As protein: CASTSHSHIIYF.

The genes are TRBV19 and TRBJ2-5, with 8 bases lining up with TRBD2. This CDR3 has 15 residues. Per germline, CDR1 LNHDA and CDR2 SQIVND (reference sequence). Trimming took 7 bases from V and 4 from J; bases not matched to a gene: 11. CDR3 nucleotide sequence: TGTGCCAGTACTAACGCCGGGACTAGTGTAGAGACCCAGTACTTC. This gives the protein CASTNAGTSVETQYF. Full variable domain (remainder filled in from reference TRBV19 and TRBJ2-5): DGGITQSPKYLFRKEGQNVTLSCEQNLNHDAMYWYRQDPGQGLRLIYYSQIVNDFQKGDIAEGYSVSREKKESFPLTVTSAQKNPTAFYLCASTNAGTSVETQYFGPGTRLLVL.

The CDR3 sequence is CASSLVWAQGGETQYF. CDR3 nucleotide sequence: TGTGCCAGCAGCTTAGTTTGGGCACAGGGTGGGGAGACCCAGTACTTC. This chain connects TRBV7-9 to TRBJ2-5, with D tentatively TRBD1 (6 bases). Per germline, CDR1 SEHNR and CDR2 FQNEAQ (reference sequence). V gave up 1 base and J gave up 5 bases, with 17 bases separating them. This CDR3 is 16 amino acids long.

This clone was counted between two and nine times. The chain has TRBV2 and TRBJ1-1, with unresolved D. The length of the CDR3 is 12 residues. V lost 6 bases and J lost 7, with 12 bases in between. Germline lookup yields CDR1 SNHLY and CDR2 FYNNEI. The CDR3 spells CASSEAVIEAFF. The CDR3, as DNA: TGTGCCAGCAGCGAGGCTGTAATTGAAGCTTTCTTT. The variable domain in full, completed from reference TRBV2 and TRBJ1-1, reads EPEVTQTPSHQVTQMGQEVILRCVPISNHLYFYWYRQILGQKVEFLVSFYNNEISEKSEIFDDQFSVERPDGSNFTLKIRSTKLEDSAMYFCASSEAVIEAFFGQGTRLTVV.

This chain joins TRBV25-1 and TRBJ2-3, with D maybe TRBD1 (5 bases). There are 16 residues in the CDR3. Germline V gene lookup returns CDR1 MGHDK and CDR2 SYGVNS. V lost 2 bases and J 5 bases, leaving 17 bases between the germline ends. The CDR3 DNA is TGTGCCAGCAGTGAAGGGGCCCTCACCAAAGGAGATACGCAGTATTTT. Residues: CASSEGALTKGDTQYF.

The chain uses TRBV4-3 and TRBJ1-1, with 7 bases matching TRBD1. Trimming cost V 0 bases and J 7 bases; bases outside gene matches: 5. Germline CDR1 LGHNA, CDR2 YSLEER. The CDR3 spans 14 residues. Here the CDR3 reads CASSQDPQGSEAFF. The CDR3 DNA sequence: TGCGCCAGCAGCCAAGACCCACAGGGGAGTGAAGCTTTCTTT.

V and J are TRBV27 and TRBJ2-7; TRBD2 might be the D (6 bases). CDR1 MNHEY and CDR2 SMNVEV come from the germline V gene (reference sequence). Trimming took off 5 bases at V and 5 bases at J, with 16 bases between the two ends. The length of the CDR3 is 14 residues. Here the CDR3 reads CASSPLTGAHEQYF. The CDR3 DNA reads TGTGCCAGCAGTCCACTGACGGGAGCACACGAGCAGTACTTC.

The rearrangement joins TRBV29-1 to TRBJ2-7; 9 bases match TRBD2. The CDR3 has 18 residues. Germline V gene sequence: CDR1 SQVTM, CDR2 ANQGSEA. Trimming removed 8 bases from V and 0 bases from J; junction bases left unmatched: 20. The CDR3 DNA sequence: TGCAGCATCCAATCAGGGATTATAGCGGGAGATGGCTCCTACGAGCAGTACTTC. Translation: CSIQSGIIAGDGSYEQYF.

The chain links TRBV6-2 or TRBV6-3 to TRBJ1-1, with 8 bases identical to TRBD1. V was pared by 5 bases and J by 4 bases, with 6 bases of the junction left unmatched. CDR3 length: 14 residues. Germline values: CDR1 MNHEY, CDR2 SVGEGT. In DNA form, the CDR3 reads TGTGCCAGCAGTGGCAGACAGGGGACCACTGAAGCTTTCTTT. It codes for CASSGRQGTTEAFF.

On this clone itself: In the same sample, other DNA sequences code for this CDR3. The chain recombines TRBV18 with TRBJ1-5; TRBD1 agrees at 7 bases. Germline V gives CDR1 KGHSH, CDR2 LQKENI. With 2 bases clipped from V and 7 bases from J, the junction kept 2 bases outside the gene matches. The CDR3 totals 13 residues. This CDR3 is CASSPRTGQPQHF. CDR3 DNA: TGTGCCAGCTCACCAAGGACAGGACAGCCCCAGCATTTT.

This sequence joins TRBV18 and TRBJ1-5; tentatively, D is TRBD1 (6 bases). This CDR3 has 16 residues. V gave up 1 base and J gave up 2 bases, with 12 bases separating them. CDR1 is KGHSH and CDR2 is LQKENI in the germline V gene. In DNA form, the CDR3 reads TGTGCCAGCTCACCACTGCGCCCAGGGGGCAATCAGCCCCAGCATTTT. It yields the protein CASSPLRPGGNQPQHF.

To note about this clone: Other DNA sequences in the sample encode the same CDR3. The rearrangement uses TRBV10-3 and TRBJ1-1, with 7 bases identical to TRBD1. This CDR3 region has 12 residues. Germline assignment: CDR1 ENHRY and CDR2 SYGVKD. Losses at the gene ends were 6 bases for V and 5 bases for J; bases not matched to a gene: 3. The CDR3 loop reads CAIRGQTTEAFF. The CDR3 DNA sequence: TGTGCCATCAGGGGACAGACGACTGAAGCTTTCTTT.

The CDR3 loop is CASSQAEASYEQYF. As DNA, the CDR3 is TGTGCCAGCAGCCAAGCCGAGGCGTCCTACGAGCAGTACTTC. The rearrangement joins TRBV4-2 to TRBJ2-7; D ambiguous. Germline V CDR1 and CDR2: LGHNA, YNFKEQ. V was pared by 1 base and J by 1 base, with 8 bases between. This CDR3 is built from 14 residues.

This rearrangement joins TRBV7-6 to TRBJ2-5; 9 bases are shared with TRBD2. Germline V gene lookup returns CDR1 SGHVS and CDR2 FNYEAQ. Trimming removed 1 base from V and 4 bases from J; junction bases left unmatched: 13. This CDR3 region has 18 residues. The CDR3 DNA is TGTGCCAGCAGCTTAGAGCTCTTCGCTAGCGGGATCGGAGAGACCCAGTACTTC. It codes for CASSLELFASGIGETQYF.

The rearrangement joins TRBV7-2 to TRBJ2-3; perhaps TRBD2 as D (6 bases). Germline CDR1 and CDR2: SGHTA and FQGNSA. V was shortened by 5 bases and J by 3 bases, with 15 bases between the two germline ends. This CDR3 contains 15 residues. Here the CDR3 reads CASSQRRAGTDTQYF. In DNA form, the CDR3 reads TGTGCCAGCAGCCAGAGGAGGGCGGGGACAGATACGCAGTATTTT.

V and J are TRBV7-8 and TRBJ2-7; 13 positions agree with TRBD2. The germline V gene encodes CDR1 SGHVS and CDR2 FQNEAQ. The ends lost 0 bases at V and 7 bases at J; junction bases unmatched: 3. The CDR3 is made up of 15 amino acids. In nucleotides, the CDR3 is TGTGCCAGCAGCTTAGCGGGACTAGCGGGAAAAGAGCAGTACTTC. Translating gives CASSLAGLAGKEQYF. Together with reference TRBV7-8 and TRBJ2-7, the CDR3 gives the full variable domain: GAGVSQSPRYKVAKRGQDVALRCDPISGHVSLFWYQQALGQGPEFLTYFQNEAQLDKSGLPSDRFFAERPEGSVSTLKIQRTQQEDSAVYLCASSLAGLAGKEQYFGPGTRLTVT.

In this sample, this clone turned up once. The chain has TRBV6-5 and TRBJ1-5; a possible D gene is TRBD1 (6 bases). Per the germline V gene, CDR1 is MNHEY and CDR2 is SVGAGI. Trimming shortened V by 7 bases and J by 0 bases, and 10 bases separated the two germline ends. The CDR3 loop spans 14 amino acids. The CDR3 reads CASNGQYSNQPQHF. CDR3 sequence (DNA): TGTGCCAGCAACGGACAGTATAGCAATCAGCCCCAGCATTTT.